The 24 T cell receptor beta chains below were found in one sample sequenced in a study of cytotoxic CD8 clonotypes in ibrutinib-treated CLL. Clones were read by immunoSEQ multiplex PCR, and TCRdb kept only the in-frame ones, dropping some. The sample carries some 200,000 clones, just over 70% recorded once. The material was PBMCs, obtained after 12 months of ibrutinib treatment. All receptors come from a human donor with chronic lymphocytic leukemia.

The chain carries TRBV4-1 and TRBJ2-3; D tentatively reads TRBD1 or TRBD2 (5 bases each). Trimming cost V 2 bases and J 6 bases, with 9 bases left between them. Germline CDR1 is MGHRA and CDR2 is YSYEKL. The CDR3 loop spans 13 amino acids. The CDR3 reads CASSQIEGDTQYF. CDR3 bases: TGCGCCAGCAGCCAAATCGAGGGGGATACGCAGTATTTT.

This chain joins TRBV7-3 and TRBJ1-1, with 8 bases that match TRBD1. Germline V gene lookup returns CDR1 SGHTA and CDR2 FQGTGA. This CDR3 is built from 17 residues. The V and J ends lost 5 bases and 1 base, in that order; junction bases with no gene match: 12. In DNA form, the CDR3 reads TGTGCCAGCAGCCGTGAGGGCCGGACAGGGACGAACACTGAAGCTTTCTTT. Protein sequence: CASSREGRTGTNTEAFF.

This chain uses TRBV30 with TRBJ1-4; 7 bases fit TRBD1. CDR1 is GTSNPN, CDR2 SVGIG, per germline (reference sequence). The length of the CDR3 is 19 residues. V gave up 3 bases and J gave up 3 bases; unmatched junction bases: 19. CDR3 sequence: CAWSVRPAGGIAPNEKLFF. In nucleotides, the CDR3 is TGTGCCTGGAGCGTTAGGCCGGCAGGGGGGATTGCACCTAATGAAAAACTGTTTTTT.

This clone is a singleton in its sample. This CDR3 is CASSPQWNEQFF. The CDR3 DNA sequence: TGTGCCAGCAGTCCTCAGTGGAATGAGCAGTTCTTC. The genes are TRBV28 and TRBJ2-1; D unresolved. The V gene's germline CDR1 is MDHEN and CDR2 SYDVKM. The CDR3 has 12 amino acids. Between the trimmed V and J ends, which lost 5 bases and 7 bases, there was a span of 9 bases.

This chain connects TRBV28 to TRBJ2-7; D unclear. The V gene's germline CDR1 is MDHEN and CDR2 SYDVKM. The CDR3 runs to 14 residues. The V end lost 6 bases, the J end lost 2 bases, and 14 bases lay between the germline ends. CDR3 protein: CASSPYGVPYEQYF. Here the CDR3 DNA reads TGTGCCAGCAGCCCGTATGGGGTCCCCTACGAGCAGTACTTC.

This clone was seen only a few times. The rearrangement uses TRBV5-1 and TRBJ2-2; D gene uncertain. This CDR3 has 14 residues. Trimming pared 1 base from V and 2 bases from J, leaving 6 bases between. Germline V gene sequence: CDR1 SGHRS, CDR2 YFSETQ. CDR3 amino acids: CASSLRVNTGELFF. The CDR3 region has the DNA TGCGCCAGCAGCTTGCGGGTAAACACCGGGGAGCTGTTTTTT.

This chain uses TRBV27 with TRBJ2-5, with D perhaps TRBD2 (6 bases). The better agreement between TRBJ2-7 and the DNA end casts doubt on the J call. The germline V gene has CDR1 MNHEY and CDR2 SMNVEV (reference sequence). This CDR3 has 14 residues. The CDR3 sequence is CASSGTQITYEQYF. The CDR3 nucleotides are TGTGCCAGCAGTGGGACTCAAATTACCTACGAGCAGTACTTC.

The CDR3 region is CASSHRTSGLGEQYF. The CDR3 nucleotides read TGTGCCAGCTCACACAGGACTAGCGGTTTGGGCGAGCAGTACTTC. The chain joins TRBV18 to TRBJ2-7; 10 bases agree with TRBD2. With V trimmed by 4 bases and J by 6 bases, 9 bases remained unmatched. The CDR3 is 15 residues long. Looked up from germline, CDR1 is KGHSH and CDR2 is LQKENI.

This clone was counted between two and nine times. The V call is TRBV9, the J call TRBJ2-5; D is uncertain. Trimming left V 3 bases short and J 2 bases short, with 8 bases between. The CDR3 has 13 residues. In germline, CDR1 is SGDLS, CDR2 YYNGEE. The CDR3 is CASSDAPQETQYF. The DNA for the CDR3 is TGTGCCAGCAGCGATGCCCCTCAAGAGACCCAGTACTTC.

This rearrangement joins TRBV5-6 to TRBJ1-3; the D is unclear. The CDR3 sequence is 13 residues long. Germline-derived CDR1 and CDR2 are SGHDT and YYEEEE. Trimming removed 4 bases at V and 4 bases at J, with 9 bases between. CDR3 protein: CASSAVGGNTIYF. For the CDR3, the DNA is TGTGCCAGCAGCGCCGTCGGGGGAAACACCATATATTTT.

The rearrangement uses TRBV5-1 and TRBJ2-5; perhaps TRBD2 as D (6 bases). There are 12 residues in the CDR3. Germline V gene lookup returns CDR1 SGHRS and CDR2 YFSETQ. V lost 5 bases and J lost 2, with 7 bases in between. The CDR3 is CASRRGQETQYF. CDR3 DNA: TGCGCCAGCAGGCGGGGACAAGAGACCCAGTACTTC.

DNA of the CDR3: TGTGCCAGCTCCCTCCGCAATATGGGCACTGAAGCTTTCTTT. Translation gives CASSLRNMGTEAFF. The rearrangement joins TRBV18 to TRBJ1-1; D is unresolved. The CDR3 contains 14 residues. The V end was cut by 6 bases, the J end by 4 bases, with 15 bases between. Germline V gene sequence: CDR1 KGHSH, CDR2 LQKENI.

J is TRBJ1-1 and V is TRBV6-1, with 10 nucleotides matching TRBD1. After removal of 4 bases from V and 4 bases from J, the junction contained 12 bases not matched to a gene. The CDR3 spans 17 residues. Germline-derived CDR1 and CDR2 are MNHNS and SASEGT. The CDR3: CASSVNRDRGIPTEAFF. CDR3 bases: TGTGCCAGCAGTGTTAACCGGGACAGGGGCATCCCCACTGAAGCTTTCTTT.

The chain links TRBV19 to TRBJ1-2; no reliable D call. Germline assignment: CDR1 LNHDA and CDR2 SQIVND (reference sequence). V lost 1 base and J lost 1, with 10 bases in between. CDR3 size: 15 residues. CDR3 in DNA: TGTGCCAGTAGTATAGGGTTGGGCAGTAACTATGGCTACACCTTC. Protein product: CASSIGLGSNYGYTF.

This clone showed up just once. The chain combines TRBV6-8 with TRBJ2-4; 10 nucleotides agree with TRBD1. CDR1 is MNHGY, CDR2 SAAAGT, per germline. The CDR3 is made up of 19 amino acids. Trimming at V came to 6 bases and at J to 2 bases, leaving 16 bases not matched to a gene. Here the CDR3 reads CASSQGQGGNVITKNIQYF. DNA for the CDR3: TGTGCCAGCAGCCAAGGACAGGGGGGGAACGTGATTACCAAAAACATTCAGTACTTC.

This clone was detected many times. This chain joins TRBV5-4 and TRBJ2-2; weak D call: TRBD1 (6 bases). V lost 1 base to trimming and J lost 5 bases, with 15 bases between them. This CDR3 is 16 amino acids long. Germline V gene data show CDR1 as SGHNT and CDR2 as YYREEE (reference sequence). CDR3 nucleotides: TGTGCCAGCAGCTTGAGGCCAGGGGCCTTTACCGGGGAGCTGTTTTTT. It codes for CASSLRPGAFTGELFF.

The chain uses TRBV30 and TRBJ2-1, with D perhaps matching TRBD1 (7 bases). CDR1 is GTSNPN and CDR2 is SVGIG in the germline V gene (reference sequence). The CDR3 has 18 residues. Trimming cost V 3 bases and J 0 bases, with 21 bases left between them. Here the CDR3 reads CAWSRGTGSFSSYNEQFF. In DNA form, the CDR3 reads TGTGCCTGGAGCAGGGGGACTGGAAGCTTTAGCTCCTACAATGAGCAGTTCTTC.

The chain is built from TRBV25-1 and TRBJ2-1, with 11 bases matching TRBD2. This CDR3 region has 16 residues. CDR1 and CDR2 (germline): MGHDK, SYGVNS. Trimming took 1 base from V and 6 from J; bases not matched to a gene: 5. The CDR3 nucleotides read TGTGCCAGCAGTGAATCCCTAGCGGGAGGAAGCAATGAGCAGTTCTTC. Residues: CASSESLAGGSNEQFF.

This clone was counted a single time. The rearrangement joins TRBV7-9 to TRBJ1-1, with TRBD1 as a possible D gene (6 bases). This CDR3 spans 17 amino acids. The V end lost 2 bases, the J end lost 1 base, and 17 bases lay between the germline ends. The V gene's germline CDR1 is SEHNR and CDR2 FQNEAQ (reference sequence). The CDR3 reads CASSLLGGWVGNTEAFF. The CDR3 coding sequence is TGTGCCAGCAGCTTATTAGGGGGATGGGTAGGGAACACTGAAGCTTTCTTT.

This rearrangement joins TRBV18 to TRBJ1-2, with 9 bases lining up with TRBD1. CDR3 length: 16 residues. Germline assignment: CDR1 KGHSH and CDR2 LQKENI. Trimming at V came to 3 bases and at J to 5 bases, leaving 10 bases not matched to a gene. The DNA of the CDR3 is TGTGCCAGCTCACCTAGTAGACAGGGGGAGAGGTATGGCTACACCTTC. Amino acid sequence: CASSPSRQGERYGYTF.

The gene calls are TRBV30 and TRBJ2-1; D assignment may be TRBD1 or TRBD2 (5 bases each). Trimming took off 2 bases at V and 16 bases at J, with 18 bases between the two ends. Per germline, CDR1 GTSNPN and CDR2 SVGIG (reference sequence). This CDR3 comprises 12 residues. CDR3: CAWSSPRGVNFF. The DNA of the CDR3 is TGTGCCTGGAGTTCCCCACGAGGGGTAAACTTCTTC.

This clone turned up a few times. Different DNA sequences within this sample yield the same CDR3. The rearrangement joins TRBV7-2 to TRBJ2-5; 10 bases line up with TRBD1. CDR1 is SGHTA, CDR2 FQGNSA, per germline. The CDR3 is made up of 14 amino acids. V lost 5 bases to trimming and J lost 4 bases; unmatched junction nucleotides: 4. CDR3 DNA sequence: TGTGCCAGCAGCAGGGACAGGGGAGGAGAGACCCAGTACTTC. It encodes CASSRDRGGETQYF.

The V call is TRBV25-1, the J call TRBJ1-5, with D tentatively TRBD1 (5 bases). V lost 4 bases, J lost 0 bases, and 7 bases lay in between. Germline values: CDR1 MGHDK, CDR2 SYGVNS. The CDR3 is 14 residues long. The CDR3 bases are TGTGCCAGCAGTGCAACAGGTAGCAATCAGCCCCAGCATTTT. It codes for CASSATGSNQPQHF. Full variable domain (rest looked up from reference TRBV25-1 and TRBJ1-5): EADIYQTPRYLVIGTGKKITLECSQTMGHDKMYWYQQDPGMELHLIHYSYGVNSTEKGDLSSESTVSRIRTEHFPLTLESARPSHTSQYLCASSATGSNQPQHFGDGTRLSIL.

V usage is TRBV2 and J usage is TRBJ2-5; unclear D gene. The germline V and J ends were trimmed by 5 bases and 5 bases, with 21 bases remaining between them. This CDR3 has 16 amino acids. Germline loops: CDR1 SNHLY, CDR2 FYNNEI. In DNA form, the CDR3 reads TGTGCCAGCAGTCAACGCCGCGCCGATACTTTGGAGACCCAGTACTTC. Its translation: CASSQRRADTLETQYF.